The rows below give T cell receptor beta chains drawn from one sample of a study of blood T cells in healthy people across ages. One entry per CDR3 protein results from TCRdb running MiXCR on the 5' RACE reads. The sample lists hundreds of thousands of distinct CDR3 sequences; around 24% were seen once. This same sample was also part of a study on T cells of mothers and their children.

Source material: blood. These receptors came from a boy aged 5-17 years in good health. CDR3s include the opening cysteine and the closing phenylalanine or tryptophan. Fields, in order: clone size, J gene, D gene, CDR3 length, V gene, CDR3 protein, CDR3 DNA. A D gene is named only where the DNA matches it firmly. Not every row has a clone size; where given, it reads once, few, many or a size class.

clone_size: few; j_call: TRBJ1-3; d_call: NA; cdr3_length: 18; v_call: TRBV7-2; cdr3_aa: CASSLRRQTSSSGNTIYF; cdr3_nt: TGTGCCAGCAGCTTACGTAGACAGACCTCTAGCTCTGGAAACACCATATATTTT
clone_size: few; j_call: TRBJ2-3; d_call: NA; cdr3_length: 14; v_call: TRBV2; cdr3_aa: CASSRGGLTDTQYF; cdr3_nt: TGTGCCAGCAGTCGAGGGGGGCTCACAGATACGCAGTATTTT
clone_size: few; j_call: TRBJ2-1; d_call: NA; cdr3_length: 16; v_call: TRBV5-1; cdr3_aa: CASRMIRGGGYNEQFF; cdr3_nt: TGCGCCAGCCGGATGATTCGGGGAGGGGGCTACAATGAGCAGTTCTTC
clone_size: NA; j_call: TRBJ2-4; d_call: NA; cdr3_length: 13; v_call: TRBV18; cdr3_aa: CASSPGQEDIQYF; cdr3_nt: TGTGCCAGCTCACCGGGGCAGGAAGACATTCAGTACTTC
clone_size: NA; j_call: TRBJ2-5; d_call: NA; cdr3_length: 14; v_call: TRBV29-1; cdr3_aa: CSVEGYGFQETQYF; cdr3_nt: TGCAGCGTTGAAGGTTACGGATTCCAAGAGACCCAGTACTTC
clone_size: NA; j_call: TRBJ1-4; d_call: NA; cdr3_length: 13; v_call: TRBV29-1; cdr3_aa: CSVDLGYGEKLFF; cdr3_nt: TGCAGCGTTGACTTGGGGTACGGTGAAAAACTGTTTTTT
clone_size: few; j_call: TRBJ2-7; d_call: TRBD2; cdr3_length: 16; v_call: TRBV4-2; cdr3_aa: CASSQLAGVGSYEQYF; cdr3_nt: TGTGCCAGCAGCCAACTAGCGGGAGTTGGTTCCTACGAGCAGTACTTC
clone_size: NA; j_call: TRBJ2-7; d_call: NA; cdr3_length: 15; v_call: TRBV7-9; cdr3_aa: CASSTSRGGGTEQYF; cdr3_nt: TGTGCCAGCAGCACCTCCAGGGGAGGGGGCACGGAGCAGTACTTC
clone_size: NA; j_call: TRBJ2-5; d_call: TRBD1; cdr3_length: 14; v_call: TRBV12-3/TRBV12-4; cdr3_aa: CASSPSDRVKTQYF; cdr3_nt: TGTGCCAGCAGTCCATCGGACAGGGTGAAGACCCAGTACTTC
clone_size: few; j_call: TRBJ1-4; d_call: NA; cdr3_length: 15; v_call: TRBV14; cdr3_aa: CASSHRFRTNEKLFF; cdr3_nt: TGTGCCAGCAGCCATAGATTCAGGACTAATGAAAAACTGTTTTTT
clone_size: few; j_call: TRBJ2-7; d_call: NA; cdr3_length: 13; v_call: TRBV5-1; cdr3_aa: CASSLTGSGEQYF; cdr3_nt: TGCGCCAGCAGCTTGACAGGGTCGGGCGAGCAGTACTTC
clone_size: NA; j_call: TRBJ1-6; d_call: TRBD1; cdr3_length: 16; v_call: TRBV5-8; cdr3_aa: CASSLGTGLNNSPLHF; cdr3_nt: TGTGCCAGCAGCTTGGGGACAGGGCTAAATAATTCACCCCTCCACTTT
clone_size: few; j_call: TRBJ1-5; d_call: NA; cdr3_length: 14; v_call: TRBV6-5; cdr3_aa: CASSYGQEYQPQHF; cdr3_nt: TGTGCCAGCAGTTACGGGCAGGAGTATCAGCCCCAGCATTTT
clone_size: many; j_call: TRBJ2-1; d_call: TRBD2; cdr3_length: 17; v_call: TRBV28; cdr3_aa: CASSPWTSGNTYNEQFF; cdr3_nt: TGTGCCAGCAGTCCGTGGACTAGCGGGAACACCTACAATGAGCAGTTCTTC
clone_size: NA; j_call: TRBJ1-2; d_call: NA; cdr3_length: 14; v_call: TRBV5-1; cdr3_aa: CASSADLRGYGYTF; cdr3_nt: TGCGCCAGCAGCGCGGACCTAAGGGGGTATGGCTACACCTTC
clone_size: NA; j_call: TRBJ1-2; d_call: TRBD1; cdr3_length: 12; v_call: TRBV20-1; cdr3_aa: CSASGQNYGYTF; cdr3_nt: TGCAGTGCTTCGGGACAGAACTATGGCTACACCTTC
clone_size: NA; j_call: TRBJ2-3; d_call: NA; cdr3_length: 13; v_call: TRBV7-9; cdr3_aa: CASGLAVTDTQYF; cdr3_nt: TGTGCCAGCGGCTTAGCAGTAACAGATACGCAGTATTTT
clone_size: NA; j_call: TRBJ2-7; d_call: TRBD2; cdr3_length: 18; v_call: TRBV5-1; cdr3_aa: CASSLDPGRGASFYEQYF; cdr3_nt: TGCGCCAGCAGCTTGGACCCCGGGCGGGGGGCTTCCTTCTACGAGCAGTACTTC
clone_size: few; j_call: TRBJ2-5; d_call: TRBD2; cdr3_length: 17; v_call: TRBV4-2; cdr3_aa: CASSQGLAGLLQETQYF; cdr3_nt: TGTGCCAGCAGCCAAGGACTAGCGGGTTTATTACAAGAGACCCAGTACTTC
clone_size: many; j_call: TRBJ2-1; d_call: NA; cdr3_length: 15; v_call: TRBV5-1; cdr3_aa: CASSLADSSYNEQFF; cdr3_nt: TGCGCCAGCAGTTTAGCGGATAGCTCCTACAATGAGCAGTTCTTC
clone_size: NA; j_call: TRBJ2-2; d_call: NA; cdr3_length: 14; v_call: TRBV6-2/TRBV6-3; cdr3_aa: CASSYSIGTGELFF; cdr3_nt: TGTGCCAGCAGTTACTCGATAGGTACCGGGGAGCTGTTTTTT
clone_size: many; j_call: TRBJ2-2; d_call: NA; cdr3_length: 16; v_call: TRBV3-1; cdr3_aa: CASSQVLGAPGGELFF; cdr3_nt: TGTGCCAGCAGCCAAGTGTTAGGGGCCCCAGGCGGGGAGCTGTTTTTT
clone_size: NA; j_call: TRBJ2-1; d_call: NA; cdr3_length: 15; v_call: TRBV4-3; cdr3_aa: CASSPRFSAYNEQFF; cdr3_nt: TGCGCCAGCAGCCCGAGGTTTTCTGCGTACAATGAGCAGTTCTTC
clone_size: few; j_call: TRBJ2-7; d_call: NA; cdr3_length: 14; v_call: TRBV7-2; cdr3_aa: CASSARSPGYEQYF; cdr3_nt: TGTGCCAGCAGCGCGAGATCACCTGGCTACGAGCAGTACTTC
clone_size: few; j_call: TRBJ1-6; d_call: NA; cdr3_length: 15; v_call: TRBV7-2; cdr3_aa: CASSLQAVRNSPLHF; cdr3_nt: TGTGCCAGCAGCTTACAGGCCGTCAGGAATTCACCCCTCCACTTT
clone_size: few; j_call: TRBJ2-7; d_call: NA; cdr3_length: 14; v_call: TRBV20-1; cdr3_aa: CSARDTSNSYEQYF; cdr3_nt: TGCAGTGCTAGAGACACATCAAACTCCTACGAGCAGTACTTC
clone_size: few; j_call: TRBJ1-5; d_call: NA; cdr3_length: 19; v_call: TRBV28; cdr3_aa: CASSLLRTGPEKANQPRHF; cdr3_nt: TGTGCCAGCAGTTTATTACGGACCGGCCCAGAGAAAGCCAATCAGCCCCGGCATTTT
clone_size: NA; j_call: TRBJ2-1; d_call: TRBD2; cdr3_length: 13; v_call: TRBV6-2/TRBV6-3; cdr3_aa: CAVAGGFYNEQFF; cdr3_nt: TGTGCCGTAGCGGGGGGGTTTTACAATGAGCAGTTCTTC
clone_size: few; j_call: TRBJ2-7; d_call: NA; cdr3_length: 14; v_call: TRBV20-1; cdr3_aa: CSASPNSGAYEQYF; cdr3_nt: TGCAGTGCTAGCCCTAATTCGGGGGCCTACGAGCAGTACTTC
clone_size: few; j_call: TRBJ1-5; d_call: NA; cdr3_length: 13; v_call: TRBV6-6; cdr3_aa: CASTEVSNQPQHF; cdr3_nt: TGTGCCAGCACGGAAGTCAGCAATCAGCCCCAGCATTTT
clone_size: many; j_call: TRBJ1-5; d_call: NA; cdr3_length: 14; v_call: TRBV27; cdr3_aa: CASSLVGGNQPQHF; cdr3_nt: TGTGCCAGCAGTTTAGTGGGAGGCAATCAGCCCCAGCATTTT
clone_size: NA; j_call: TRBJ1-1; d_call: NA; cdr3_length: 11; v_call: TRBV12-5; cdr3_aa: CASGAGTEAFF; cdr3_nt: TGTGCTAGTGGGGCAGGGACTGAAGCTTTCTTT
clone_size: NA; j_call: TRBJ2-3; d_call: TRBD2; cdr3_length: 15; v_call: TRBV28; cdr3_aa: CASRRSGDRTDTQYF; cdr3_nt: TGTGCCAGCAGACGAAGCGGGGACCGCACAGATACGCAGTATTTT
clone_size: NA; j_call: TRBJ2-7; d_call: NA; cdr3_length: 13; v_call: TRBV7-8; cdr3_aa: CASLKGDFYEQYF; cdr3_nt: TGTGCCAGCTTGAAGGGGGACTTCTACGAGCAGTACTTC
clone_size: many; j_call: TRBJ1-4; d_call: NA; cdr3_length: 12; v_call: TRBV7-6; cdr3_aa: CASSLPNEKLFF; cdr3_nt: TGTGCCAGCAGTTTACCTAATGAAAAACTGTTTTTT
clone_size: NA; j_call: TRBJ2-1; d_call: NA; cdr3_length: 16; v_call: TRBV12-3/TRBV12-4; cdr3_aa: CASSDDGGSSYNEQFF; cdr3_nt: TGTGCCAGCAGCGACGACGGGGGAAGCTCCTACAATGAGCAGTTCTTC
clone_size: few; j_call: TRBJ1-1; d_call: NA; cdr3_length: 13; v_call: TRBV5-5; cdr3_aa: CASSLVLGSKAFF; cdr3_nt: TGTGCCAGCAGCTTGGTTCTGGGGAGTAAAGCTTTCTTT
clone_size: NA; j_call: TRBJ2-5; d_call: NA; cdr3_length: 16; v_call: TRBV28; cdr3_aa: CASSRGTGSSQETQYF; cdr3_nt: TGTGCCAGCAGTCGAGGGACCGGCTCTAGCCAAGAGACCCAGTACTTC
clone_size: NA; j_call: TRBJ2-4; d_call: TRBD1; cdr3_length: 13; v_call: TRBV20-1; cdr3_aa: CSASLTGANIQYF; cdr3_nt: TGCAGTGCTTCCTTAACAGGGGCAAACATTCAGTACTTC
clone_size: NA; j_call: TRBJ2-5; d_call: TRBD2; cdr3_length: 17; v_call: TRBV6-5; cdr3_aa: CASSYSYQREVGETQYF; cdr3_nt: TGTGCCAGCAGTTACTCGTACCAGCGGGAGGTGGGAGAGACCCAGTACTTC
clone_size: few; j_call: TRBJ1-2; d_call: TRBD1; cdr3_length: 15; v_call: TRBV4-3; cdr3_aa: CASSQGTGLLYGYTF; cdr3_nt: TGCGCCAGCAGCCAAGGGACAGGACTCCTATATGGCTACACCTTC
clone_size: few; j_call: TRBJ2-5; d_call: NA; cdr3_length: 13; v_call: TRBV20-1; cdr3_aa: CSARGENQETQYF; cdr3_nt: TGCAGTGCTAGGGGAGAGAACCAAGAGACCCAGTACTTC